A single TCR beta chain is shown here with its context. The data belong to a study of shared clonotypes between healthy human individuals. Running of the assay took place at deep level. Generated by immunoSEQ multiplex PCR, the TCRdb table keeps only in-frame clones and is missing some. The table lists hundreds of thousands of clones, about 74% of them singletons. Among the donors, all were Caucasian adults who lived in Nashville, Tennessee. The split of CD4+ cells yielded CD45RA+ naive and CD45RA-negative memory subsets. Germline CDR1 reads SGDLS; CDR2 reads YYNGEE. V gave up 3 bases and J gave up 2 bases; unmatched junction bases: 1. The CDR3 runs 13 residues.

The chain uses TRBV9 and TRBJ2-7; TRBD1 matches 8 bases. The receptor comes from a woman aged 25-40 years in good health. Material: memory CD4+ T cells sorted from blood. Subset here: CD45RA-negative fraction. CDR3 in amino acids: CASSAQGAYEQYF. For the CDR3, the DNA is TGTGCCAGCAGCGCACAGGGGGCCTACGAGCAGTACTTC.